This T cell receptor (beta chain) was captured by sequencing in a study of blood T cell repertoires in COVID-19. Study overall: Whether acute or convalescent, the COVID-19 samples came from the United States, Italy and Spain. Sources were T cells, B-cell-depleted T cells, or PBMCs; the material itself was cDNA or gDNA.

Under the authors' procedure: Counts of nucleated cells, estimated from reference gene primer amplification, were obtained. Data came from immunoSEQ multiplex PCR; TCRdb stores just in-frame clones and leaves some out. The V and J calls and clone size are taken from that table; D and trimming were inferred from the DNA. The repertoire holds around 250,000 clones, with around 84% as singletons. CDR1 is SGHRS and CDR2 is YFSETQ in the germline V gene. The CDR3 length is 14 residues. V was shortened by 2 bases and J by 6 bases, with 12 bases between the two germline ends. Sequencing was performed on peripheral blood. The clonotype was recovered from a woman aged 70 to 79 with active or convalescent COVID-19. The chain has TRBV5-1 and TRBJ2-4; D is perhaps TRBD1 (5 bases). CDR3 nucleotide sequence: TGCGCCAGCAGCTTACCCGACAGACTAAACATTCAGTACTTC. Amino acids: CASSLPDRLNIQYF.